Following are 15 T cell receptor beta chains from one sample sequenced in a study of technical replicates of blood from a few donors. Profiled with immunoSEQ multiplex PCR; TCRdb holds only in-frame clones, not every one. The profile shows around 77,000 clones, more than 90% of them singletons. The sequenced material came from T cells isolated from PBMCs. The receptors derive from a human donor in good health.

J is TRBJ1-1 and V is TRBV7-3; D is undetermined. The CDR3 consists of 13 residues. Germline CDR1 is SGHTA and CDR2 is FQGTGA. V lost 5 bases, J lost 1 base, and 8 bases lay in between. This CDR3 is CASSPSPNTEAFF. CDR3 DNA sequence: TGTGCCAGCAGCCCGAGCCCGAACACTGAAGCTTTCTTT.

The chain couples TRBV30 to TRBJ2-7, with 9 bases aligning to TRBD1. Trimming removed 6 bases from V and 2 bases from J; junction bases left unmatched: 5. The CDR3 loop spans 13 amino acids. The germline V gene has CDR1 GTSNPN and CDR2 SVGIG (reference sequence). CDR3 sequence: CACRTGDTYEQYF. DNA for the CDR3: TGTGCCTGCCGGACAGGGGACACCTACGAGCAGTACTTC.

The rearrangement uses TRBV5-1 and TRBJ2-3, with D uncertain. The CDR3 runs 13 residues. From germline, CDR1 is SGHRS and CDR2 YFSETQ. V shed 1 base and J shed 2 bases, with 5 bases lying between them. The CDR3 DNA reads as TGCGCCAGCAGCTTGCTGTCCACAGATACGCAGTATTTT. The encoded protein is CASSLLSTDTQYF.

V usage is TRBV5-1 and J usage is TRBJ2-1; maybe TRBD1 (5 bases). Germline CDR1 is SGHRS and CDR2 is YFSETQ. The CDR3 is 12 residues long. Trimming pared 2 bases from V and 7 bases from J, leaving 7 bases between. CDR3 amino acids: CASSFTGNEQFF. The CDR3 DNA reads TGCGCCAGCAGCTTTACAGGAAATGAGCAGTTCTTC.

The rearrangement uses TRBV4-2 and TRBJ2-1, with 7 bases aligning to TRBD2. CDR3 length: 17 residues. The V gene end was trimmed by 0 bases and the J gene end by 10 bases; junction bases not matched to a gene: 15. From germline, CDR1 is LGHNA and CDR2 YNFKEQ. CDR3 protein: CASSQDHEWEGLWEQFF. The CDR3 nucleotides read TGTGCCAGCAGCCAAGATCACGAGTGGGAGGGCCTCTGGGAGCAGTTCTTC.

This clone came up a few times. This sequence joins TRBV21-1 and TRBJ1-1; no check of the table's D call, TRBD1, against the DNA was made. TRBV21-1 is a pseudogene segment. The CDR3 extends over 10 amino acids. Here the CDR3 DNA reads TGTGCCAGCAGCGGGGCGGAAGCTTTCTTT. Translation: CASSGAEAFF.

The chain links TRBV11-2 to TRBJ2-7; perhaps TRBD2 as D (5 bases). The CDR3 has 14 residues. CDR1 SGHAT and CDR2 FQNNGV come from the germline V gene. Trimming pared 3 bases from V and 2 bases from J, leaving 11 bases between. CDR3 coding DNA: TGTGCCAGCAGCTTGAGGGCAGCCCCCTACGAGCAGTACTTC. Translated: CASSLRAAPYEQYF.

The V gene is TRBV5-1, the J gene TRBJ1-4; D may be TRBD1 (5 bases). The germline V and J ends were trimmed by 1 base and 7 bases, with 5 bases remaining between them. This CDR3 is built from 12 residues. Per the germline V gene, CDR1 is SGHRS and CDR2 is YFSETQ. The CDR3 DNA follows: TGCGCCAGCAGCTTGCAGGGTGAAAAACTGTTTTTT. Translating it yields CASSLQGEKLFF. The full variable domain, its missing parts supplied by reference TRBV5-1 and TRBJ1-4, is KAGVTQTPRYLIKTRGQQVTLSCSPISGHRSVSWYQQTPGQGLQFLFEYFSETQRNKGNFPGRFSGRQFSNSRSEMNVSTLELGDSALYLCASSLQGEKLFFGSGTQLSVL.

The rearrangement uses TRBV27 and TRBJ2-1; D gene unclear. Germline V gene sequence: CDR1 MNHEY, CDR2 SMNVEV (reference sequence). The CDR3 sequence is 15 residues long. V dropped 6 bases and J dropped 0 bases, with 12 bases sitting between them. CDR3 sequence (DNA): TGTGCCAGCAGCCCACTGGAGCGCTCCTACAATGAGCAGTTCTTC. It is translated as CASSPLERSYNEQFF.

V is TRBV19 and J is TRBJ2-2; 10 bases align to TRBD1. The length of the CDR3 is 15 residues. Germline V lookup: CDR1 LNHDA, CDR2 SQIVND (reference sequence). Germline trimming cut 7 bases from V and 1 base from J; bases unmatched to any gene: 3. The CDR3 region has the DNA TGTGCCAGTATGGGGACAGGGGTGAACACCGGGGAGCTGTTTTTT. Translated, it gives CASMGTGVNTGELFF.

The rearrangement links TRBV13 to TRBJ2-7; 7 bases line up with TRBD2. V shed 4 bases, J shed 4 bases, and the junction held 10 bases outside the gene matches. The germline CDR1 and CDR2 sequences are PRHDT and FYEKMQ (reference sequence). This CDR3 contains 15 residues. CDR3 amino acids: CASSSSERGLYEQYF. The CDR3 coding sequence is TGTGCCAGCAGCTCCTCAGAGCGGGGCTTATACGAGCAGTACTTC.

V and J are TRBV7-9 and TRBJ2-2, with 12 positions matching TRBD1. Trimming removed 4 bases from V and 5 bases from J; junction bases left unmatched: 5. The CDR3 extends over 16 amino acids. The V gene's germline CDR1 is SEHNR and CDR2 FQNEAQ (reference sequence). The CDR3 sequence: CASSYGTGGITGELFF. The CDR3 coding sequence is TGTGCCAGCAGCTACGGGACAGGGGGCATTACCGGGGAGCTGTTTTTT.

The J gene is TRBJ2-7, the V gene TRBV27, with D maybe TRBD1 (5 bases). Trimming cost V 4 bases and J 6 bases, with 10 bases left between them. The CDR3 is 12 amino acids. From germline, CDR1 is MNHEY and CDR2 SMNVEV (reference sequence). The CDR3 loop reads CASSSRVSEQYF. CDR3 bases: TGTGCCAGCAGTTCCAGGGTTAGCGAGCAGTACTTC.

This chain connects TRBV7-2 to TRBJ2-7, with D hard to call. Germline CDR1 and CDR2: SGHTA and FQGNSA. The CDR3 is 13 amino acids. Trimming pared 3 bases from V and 4 bases from J, leaving 10 bases between. Written as DNA, the CDR3 is TGTGCCAGCAGCTTCATGGGCGAGTACGAGCAGTACTTC. It yields the protein CASSFMGEYEQYF.

This chain joins TRBV10-3 and TRBJ1-5; D not resolved. Trimming pared 2 bases from V and 5 bases from J, leaving 10 bases between. CDR1 ENHRY and CDR2 SYGVKD come from the germline V gene. CDR3 size: 14 residues. The CDR3 is CAISEQATDQPQHF. DNA for the CDR3: TGTGCCATCAGTGAGCAGGCGACGGATCAGCCCCAGCATTTT.